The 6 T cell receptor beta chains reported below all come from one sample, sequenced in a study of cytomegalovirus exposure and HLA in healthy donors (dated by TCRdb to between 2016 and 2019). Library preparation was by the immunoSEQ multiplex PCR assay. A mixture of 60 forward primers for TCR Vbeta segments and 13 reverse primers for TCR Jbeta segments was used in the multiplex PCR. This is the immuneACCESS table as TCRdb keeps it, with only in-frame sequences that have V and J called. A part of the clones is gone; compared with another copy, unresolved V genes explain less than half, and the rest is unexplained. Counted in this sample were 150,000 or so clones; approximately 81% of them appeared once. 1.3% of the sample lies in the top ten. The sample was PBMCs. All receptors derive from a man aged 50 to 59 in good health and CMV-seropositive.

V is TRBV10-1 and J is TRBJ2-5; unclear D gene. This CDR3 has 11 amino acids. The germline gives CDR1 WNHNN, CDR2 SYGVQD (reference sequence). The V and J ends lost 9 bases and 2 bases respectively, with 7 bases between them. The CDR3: CASKQQETQYF. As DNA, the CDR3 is TGCGCCAGTAAACAGCAAGAGACCCAGTACTTC.

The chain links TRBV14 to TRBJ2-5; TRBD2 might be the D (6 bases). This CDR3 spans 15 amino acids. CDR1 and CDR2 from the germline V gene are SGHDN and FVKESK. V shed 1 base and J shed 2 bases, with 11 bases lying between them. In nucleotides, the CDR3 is TGTGCCAGCAGCCAAGGCGGGATTGGGCAAGAGACCCAGTACTTC. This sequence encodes CASSQGGIGQETQYF.

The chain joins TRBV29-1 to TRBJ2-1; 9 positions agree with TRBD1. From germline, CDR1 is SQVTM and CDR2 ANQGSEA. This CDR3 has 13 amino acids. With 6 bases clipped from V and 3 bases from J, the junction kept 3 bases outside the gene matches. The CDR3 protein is CSVWTGDYNEQFF. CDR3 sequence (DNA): TGCAGCGTCTGGACAGGGGACTACAATGAGCAGTTCTTC.

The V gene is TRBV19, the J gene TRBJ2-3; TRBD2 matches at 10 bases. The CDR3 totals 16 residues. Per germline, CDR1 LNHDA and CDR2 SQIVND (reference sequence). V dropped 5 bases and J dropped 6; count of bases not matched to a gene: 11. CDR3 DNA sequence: TGTGCCAGTAGTCCAGTAGCGGGAGGTCGAGGGGATACGCAGTATTTT. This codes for CASSPVAGGRGDTQYF.

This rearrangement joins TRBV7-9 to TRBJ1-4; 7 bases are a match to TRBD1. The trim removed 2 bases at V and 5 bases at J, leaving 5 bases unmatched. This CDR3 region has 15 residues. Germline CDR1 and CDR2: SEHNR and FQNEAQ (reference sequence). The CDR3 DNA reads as TGTGCCAGCAGCTTACTTACAGGGGCAAATGAAAAACTGTTTTTT. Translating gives CASSLLTGANEKLFF.

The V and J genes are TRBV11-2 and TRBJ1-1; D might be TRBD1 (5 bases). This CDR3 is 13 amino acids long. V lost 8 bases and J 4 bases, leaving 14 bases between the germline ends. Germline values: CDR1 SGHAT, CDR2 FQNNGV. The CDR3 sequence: CASGREGPTEAFF. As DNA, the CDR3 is TGTGCCAGCGGCAGGGAGGGGCCCACTGAAGCTTTCTTT. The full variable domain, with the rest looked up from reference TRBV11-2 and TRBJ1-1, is EAGVAQSPRYKIIEKRQSVAFWCNPISGHATLYWYQQILGQGPKLLIQFQNNGVVDDSQLPKDRFSAERLKGVDSTLKIQPAKLEDSAVYLCASGREGPTEAFFGQGTRLTVV.